This entry concerns a single T cell receptor beta chain. This specimen belongs to a study of siplizumab effects on memory and regulatory T cells. The V and J ends lost 2 bases and 4 bases, in that order; junction bases with no gene match: 3. Germline V gene lookup returns CDR1 SEHNR and CDR2 FQNEAQ (reference sequence). The CDR3 extends over 15 amino acids. Clones were read by immunoSEQ multiplex PCR, and TCRdb kept only the in-frame ones, dropping some. The sample holds about 120,000 clones; 94% are singletons and the top ten take under 2%. Sequencing was done on a sample of non-Treg CD4+ T cells sorted from blood. The chain links TRBV7-9 to TRBJ2-3; 10 positions match TRBD2. This TCR came from a human donor in good health. The chain's CDR3 is CASSLTAGGPDTQYF. In DNA form, the CDR3 reads TGTGCCAGCAGCTTAACAGCGGGAGGGCCAGATACGCAGTATTTT. The variable domain in full, with the rest retrieved from reference TRBV7-9 and TRBJ2-3, is DTGVSQNPRHKITKRGQNVTFRCDPISEHNRLYWYRQTLGQGPEFLTYFQNEAQLEKSRLLSDRFSAERPKGSFSTLEIQRTEQGDSAMYLCASSLTAGGPDTQYFGPGTRLTVL.